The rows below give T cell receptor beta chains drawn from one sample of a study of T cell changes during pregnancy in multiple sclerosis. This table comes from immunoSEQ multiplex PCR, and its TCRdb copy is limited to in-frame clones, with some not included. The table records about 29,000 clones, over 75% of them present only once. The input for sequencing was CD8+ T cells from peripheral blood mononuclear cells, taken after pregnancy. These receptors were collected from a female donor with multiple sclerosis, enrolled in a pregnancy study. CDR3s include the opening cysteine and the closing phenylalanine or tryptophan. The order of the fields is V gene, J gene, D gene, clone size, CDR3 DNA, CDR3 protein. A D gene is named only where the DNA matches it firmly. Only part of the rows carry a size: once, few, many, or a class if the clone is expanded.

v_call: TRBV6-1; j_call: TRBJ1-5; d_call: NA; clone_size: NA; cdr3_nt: TGTGCCAGCAGTGAAGCCGGTCAGGGATCCAATCAGCCCCAGCATTTT; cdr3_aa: CASSEAGQGSNQPQHF
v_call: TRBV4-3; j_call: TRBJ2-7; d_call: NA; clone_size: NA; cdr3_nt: TGCGCCAGCAGCCAAGATCGACTAGTGGGCGAGCAGTACTTC; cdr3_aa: CASSQDRLVGEQYF
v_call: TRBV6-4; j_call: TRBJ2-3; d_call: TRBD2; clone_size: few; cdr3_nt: TGTGCCAGCAGTGTGTCTGCGGGAGGTGAAGATACGCAGTATTTT; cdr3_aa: CASSVSAGGEDTQYF
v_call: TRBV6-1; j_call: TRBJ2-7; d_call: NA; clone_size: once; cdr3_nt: TGTGCCAGCAGTGAAGCGCGAGAAACTGTCCAAACCTACGAGCAGTACTTC; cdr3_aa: CASSEARETVQTYEQYF
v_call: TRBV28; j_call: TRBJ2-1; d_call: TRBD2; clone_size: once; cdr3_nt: TGTGCCAGCAGTTCCCTTTTAGCGGGAGGTGGTAATGAGCAGTTCTTC; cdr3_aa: CASSSLLAGGGNEQFF
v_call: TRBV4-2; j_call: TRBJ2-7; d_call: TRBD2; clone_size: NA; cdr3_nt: TGTGCCAGCAGCCAAGATCCGGCGGGAGAAAGCTACGAGCAGTACTTC; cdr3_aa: CASSQDPAGESYEQYF
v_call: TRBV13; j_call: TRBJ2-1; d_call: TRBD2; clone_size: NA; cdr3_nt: TGTGCCAGCAGCTTTGTGGGACTAGGGGGGGGTGAGCAGTTCTTC; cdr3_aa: CASSFVGLGGGEQFF
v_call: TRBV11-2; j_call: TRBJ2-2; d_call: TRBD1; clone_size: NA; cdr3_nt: TGTGCCAGCAGCTCCTGGACAGGGGTTGCCGGGGAGCTGTTTTTT; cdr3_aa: CASSSWTGVAGELFF
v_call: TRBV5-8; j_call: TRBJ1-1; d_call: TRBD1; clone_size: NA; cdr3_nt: TGTGCCAGCAGCAGACAGGGGGGCATCGGGGCTTTCTTT; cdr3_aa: CASSRQGGIGAFF
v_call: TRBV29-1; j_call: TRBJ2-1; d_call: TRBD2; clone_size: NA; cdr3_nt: TGCAGCGTTGAAGAACCGACTAGCGGCTCCTACAATGAGCAGTTCTTC; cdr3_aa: CSVEEPTSGSYNEQFF
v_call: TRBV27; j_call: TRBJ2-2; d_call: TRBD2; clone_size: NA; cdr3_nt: TGTGCCAGCAGACTAGCGGGGAACACCGGGGAGCTGTTTTTT; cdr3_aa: CASRLAGNTGELFF